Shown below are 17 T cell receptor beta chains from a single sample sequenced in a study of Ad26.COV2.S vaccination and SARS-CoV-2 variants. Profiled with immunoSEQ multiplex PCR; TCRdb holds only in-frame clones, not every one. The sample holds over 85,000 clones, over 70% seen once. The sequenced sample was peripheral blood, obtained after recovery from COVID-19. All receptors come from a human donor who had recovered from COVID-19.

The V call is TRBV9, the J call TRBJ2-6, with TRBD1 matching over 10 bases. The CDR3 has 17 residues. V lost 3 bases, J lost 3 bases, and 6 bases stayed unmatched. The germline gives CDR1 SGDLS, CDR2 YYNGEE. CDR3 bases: TGTGCCAGCAGCGCAGGACAGGGGGTGGGTGGGGCCAACGTCCTGACTTTC. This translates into CASSAGQGVGGANVLTF. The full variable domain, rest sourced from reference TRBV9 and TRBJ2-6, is DSGVTQTPKHLITATGQRVTLRCSPRSGDLSVYWYQQSLDQGLQFLIQYYNGEERAKGNILERFSAQQFPDLHSELNLSSLELGDSALYFCASSAGQGVGGANVLTFGAGSRLTVL.

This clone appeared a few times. CDR3 region: CASSQTGVNDEQYF. The CDR3 bases are TGTGCCAGCAGCCAGACAGGTGTAAACGACGAGCAGTACTTC. The chain combines TRBV3-1 (or the pseudogene TRBV3-2) with TRBJ2-7, with D possibly being TRBD1 (6 bases). Germline CDR1 reads LGHDT; CDR2 reads YNNKEL (reference sequence). Deletions cut 3 bases from V and 5 bases from J, with 14 bases between. The CDR3 consists of 14 residues.

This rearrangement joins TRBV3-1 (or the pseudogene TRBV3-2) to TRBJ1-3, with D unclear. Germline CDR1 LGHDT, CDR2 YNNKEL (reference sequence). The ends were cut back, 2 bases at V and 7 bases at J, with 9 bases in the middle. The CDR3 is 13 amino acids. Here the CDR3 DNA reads TGTGCCAGCAGCCAAACCGACGGGAACACCATATATTTT. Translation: CASSQTDGNTIYF.

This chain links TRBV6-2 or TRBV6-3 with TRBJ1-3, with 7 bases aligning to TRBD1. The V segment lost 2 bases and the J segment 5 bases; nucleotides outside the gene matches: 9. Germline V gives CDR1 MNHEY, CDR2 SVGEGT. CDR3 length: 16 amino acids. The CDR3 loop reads CASSYSGTEHRNTIYF. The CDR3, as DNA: TGTGCCAGCAGTTACAGCGGGACAGAGCACCGAAACACCATATATTTT.

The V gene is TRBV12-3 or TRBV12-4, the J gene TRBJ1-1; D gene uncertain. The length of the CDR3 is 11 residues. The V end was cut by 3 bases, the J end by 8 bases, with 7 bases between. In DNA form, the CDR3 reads TGTGCCAGCAGTTTTGCAGCGGAAGCTTTCTTT. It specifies CASSFAAEAFF.

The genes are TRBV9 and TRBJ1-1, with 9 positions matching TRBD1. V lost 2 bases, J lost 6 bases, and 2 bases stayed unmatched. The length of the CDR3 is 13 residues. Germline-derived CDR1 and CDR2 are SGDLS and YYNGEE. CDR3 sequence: CASSVTGGAEAFF. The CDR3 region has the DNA TGTGCCAGCAGCGTTACAGGGGGCGCTGAAGCTTTCTTT.

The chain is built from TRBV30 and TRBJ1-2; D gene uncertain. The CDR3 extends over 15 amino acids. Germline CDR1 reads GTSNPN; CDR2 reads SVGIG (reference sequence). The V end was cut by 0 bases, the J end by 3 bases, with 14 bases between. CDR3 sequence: CAWSVGGSGDYGYTF. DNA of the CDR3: TGTGCCTGGAGTGTGGGAGGGTCGGGCGACTATGGCTACACCTTC.

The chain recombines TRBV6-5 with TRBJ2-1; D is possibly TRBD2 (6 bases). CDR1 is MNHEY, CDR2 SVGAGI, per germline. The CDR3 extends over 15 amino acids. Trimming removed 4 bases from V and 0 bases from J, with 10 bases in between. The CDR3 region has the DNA TGTGCCAGCAGTTTTGGGCGGGACTCCTACAATGAGCAGTTCTTC. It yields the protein CASSFGRDSYNEQFF.

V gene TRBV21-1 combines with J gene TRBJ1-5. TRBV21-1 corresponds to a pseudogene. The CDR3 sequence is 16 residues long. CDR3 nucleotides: TGTGCCAGCAGCATACGACTCCAGGGAGGCAATCAGCCCCAGCATTTT. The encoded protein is CASSIRLQGGNQPQHF.

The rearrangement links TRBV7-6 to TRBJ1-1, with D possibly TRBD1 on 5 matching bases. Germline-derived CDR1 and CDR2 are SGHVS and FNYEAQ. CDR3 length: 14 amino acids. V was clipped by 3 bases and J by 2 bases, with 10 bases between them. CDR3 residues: CASSLQGDNTEAFF. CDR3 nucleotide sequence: TGTGCCAGCAGCTTGCAGGGAGATAACACTGAAGCTTTCTTT.

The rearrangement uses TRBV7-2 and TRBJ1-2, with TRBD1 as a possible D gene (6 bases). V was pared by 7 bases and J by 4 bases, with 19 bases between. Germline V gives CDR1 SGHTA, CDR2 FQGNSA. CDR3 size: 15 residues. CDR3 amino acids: CASTLTRTEFYGYTF. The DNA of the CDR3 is TGTGCCAGCACCCTTACACGGACAGAGTTCTATGGCTACACCTTC.

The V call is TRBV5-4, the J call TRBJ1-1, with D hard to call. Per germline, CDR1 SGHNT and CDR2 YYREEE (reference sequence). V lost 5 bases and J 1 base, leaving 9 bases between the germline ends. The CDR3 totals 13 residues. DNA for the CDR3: TGTGCCAGCAGTACCACGTCGAACACTGAAGCTTTCTTT. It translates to CASSTTSNTEAFF.

The CDR3 sequence is CASSTIDTNYGYTF. The CDR3 bases are TGTGCCAGCAGCACAATCGACACGAACTATGGCTACACCTTC. The chain combines TRBV25-1 with TRBJ1-2; D gene ambiguous. CDR1 and CDR2 from the germline V gene are MGHDK and SYGVNS. The V and J ends lost 6 bases and 2 bases respectively, with 13 bases between them. The CDR3 runs 14 residues.

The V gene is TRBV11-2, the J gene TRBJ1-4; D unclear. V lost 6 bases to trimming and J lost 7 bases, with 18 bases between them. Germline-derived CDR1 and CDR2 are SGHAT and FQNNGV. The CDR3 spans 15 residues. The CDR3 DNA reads TGTGCCAGCAGTACCAAGGGCGGGTTCGGTGAAAAACTGTTTTTT. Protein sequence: CASSTKGGFGEKLFF.

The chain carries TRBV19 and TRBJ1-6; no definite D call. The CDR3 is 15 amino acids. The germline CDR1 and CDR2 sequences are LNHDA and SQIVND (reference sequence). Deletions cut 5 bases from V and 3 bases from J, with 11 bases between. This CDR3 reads CASSPLQNYNSPLHF. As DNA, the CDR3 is TGTGCCAGTAGTCCGCTGCAGAACTATAATTCACCCCTCCACTTT.

The CDR3 here is CASSSPGQVKETQYF. The CDR3 nucleotides are TGTGCCAGCAGTTCGCCCGGACAGGTTAAAGAGACCCAGTACTTC. This chain connects TRBV27 to TRBJ2-5, with 7 bases that match TRBD1. This CDR3 comprises 15 residues. Germline V CDR1 and CDR2: MNHEY, SMNVEV (reference sequence). The V gene end was trimmed by 4 bases and the J gene end by 3 bases; junction bases not matched to a gene: 8.

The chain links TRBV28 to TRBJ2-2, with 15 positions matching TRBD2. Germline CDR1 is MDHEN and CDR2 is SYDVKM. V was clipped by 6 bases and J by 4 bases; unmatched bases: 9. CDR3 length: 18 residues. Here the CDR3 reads CASRRTSGGARATGELFF. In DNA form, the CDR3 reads TGTGCCAGCAGGCGGACTAGCGGGGGGGCCAGGGCCACCGGGGAGCTGTTTTTT.